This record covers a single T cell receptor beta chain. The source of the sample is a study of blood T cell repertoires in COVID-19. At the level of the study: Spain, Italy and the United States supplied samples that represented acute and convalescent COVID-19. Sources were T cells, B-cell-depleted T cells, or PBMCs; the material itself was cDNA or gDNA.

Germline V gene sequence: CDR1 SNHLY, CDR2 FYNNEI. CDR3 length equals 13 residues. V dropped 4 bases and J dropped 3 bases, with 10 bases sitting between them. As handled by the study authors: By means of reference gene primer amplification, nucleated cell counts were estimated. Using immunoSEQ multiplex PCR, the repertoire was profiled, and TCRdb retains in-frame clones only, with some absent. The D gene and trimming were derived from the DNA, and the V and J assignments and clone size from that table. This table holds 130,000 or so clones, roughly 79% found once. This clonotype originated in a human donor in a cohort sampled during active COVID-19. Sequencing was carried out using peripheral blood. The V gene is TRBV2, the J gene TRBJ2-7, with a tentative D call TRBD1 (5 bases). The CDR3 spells CASSVRDIYEQYF. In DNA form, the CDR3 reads TGTGCCAGCAGTGTCAGGGATATCTACGAGCAGTACTTC.